These 22 T cell receptor beta chains share one sample of origin, sequenced in a study of low-dose radiotherapy and immunotherapy resistance in tumors (dated by TCRdb to between 2021 and 2024). The sequencer was an Illumina HiSeq 2500. Superscript III and a set of TRAV- and TRBV-specific primers were used to synthesize first-strand cDNA, so that both TCRalpha and TCRbeta chains were covered. TCRs were amplified with Phusion for 15 to 25 PCR cycles using a constant-region primer together with the adapter attached to the V primers. The public reads were reprocessed in TCRdb via fastp at Q25 and MiXCR, keeping in-frame beta chains. One record per CDR3 amino acid sequence lists the most common genes and DNA. For this sample there are 85,000 to 95,000 distinct CDR3 sequences; 20% to 25% appear just once. Clones ranked in the top ten supply 9.5% to 15% of the sample. This specimen's time point label, interpreted: after trial treatment. The sample's treatment or condition label is to be understood as: LDRT plus nivolumab, ipilimumab, low-dose cyclophosphamide and aspirin (RACIN trial).

This sample comprised PBMCs, obtained after low-dose radiotherapy plus immunotherapy. Receptor source: a female donor with ovarian cancer.

This clonotype showed up just a few times. This chain uses TRBV28 with TRBJ1-5; D remains ambiguous. This CDR3 is built from 14 residues. V shed 1 base and J shed 7 bases, with 11 bases lying between them. Germline V gene lookup returns CDR1 MDHEN and CDR2 SYDVKM. The CDR3 sequence: CASSLLKGMQPQHF. The CDR3 coding sequence is TGTGCCAGCAGTTTATTGAAGGGAATGCAGCCCCAGCATTTT.

The sample holds many counts of this clonotype. This chain joins TRBV2 and TRBJ1-2; 9 nucleotides align to TRBD1. Germline values: CDR1 SNHLY, CDR2 FYNNEI. This CDR3 spans 16 amino acids. The trim removed 0 bases at V and 3 bases at J, leaving 5 bases unmatched. CDR3: CASSEALGQGYYGYTF. Written as DNA, the CDR3 is TGTGCCAGCAGTGAAGCCTTGGGACAGGGTTACTATGGCTACACCTTC.

The chain carries TRBV5-4 and TRBJ1-1, with 9 bases identical to TRBD1. The V gene's germline CDR1 is SGHNT and CDR2 YYREEE (reference sequence). With 0 bases clipped from V and 4 bases from J, the junction kept 4 bases outside the gene matches. This CDR3 is built from 15 residues. DNA for the CDR3: TGTGCCAGCAGCTTGGATGTGACAGGGGGCACTGAAGCTTTCTTT. Its protein product is CASSLDVTGGTEAFF.

This clonotype was counted ten times or more. The CDR3 coding sequence is TGTGCCAGCAGCTTCCGTCTAGCGGTTACAGATACGCAGTATTTT. It specifies CASSFRLAVTDTQYF. The chain combines TRBV13 with TRBJ2-3; 7 nucleotides line up with TRBD2. The CDR3 runs to 15 residues. The V segment lost 3 bases and the J segment 3 bases; nucleotides outside the gene matches: 6. From germline, CDR1 is PRHDT and CDR2 FYEKMQ (reference sequence).

In its sample, this clonotype was seen many times. Written as DNA, the CDR3 is TGTGCCATCAGTGCTTTTACAGGGCCACTTAACTATGGCTACACCTTC. Encoded protein: CAISAFTGPLNYGYTF. The V call is TRBV10-3, the J call TRBJ1-2, with a tentative D call TRBD1 (6 bases). Trimming pared 4 bases from V and 1 base from J, leaving 16 bases between. This CDR3 contains 16 residues. Germline assignment: CDR1 ENHRY and CDR2 SYGVKD.

This clonotype was seen at least ten times. The CDR3 sequence is CASMGLAGVYEQYF. The CDR3 bases are TGTGCCAGCATGGGACTAGCGGGAGTCTACGAGCAGTACTTC. The chain has TRBV6-2 or TRBV6-3 and TRBJ2-7; 14 positions agree with TRBD2. V shed 7 bases and J 3 bases; nucleotides not matched to a gene: 2. This CDR3 has 14 amino acids. Germline CDR1 is MNHEY and CDR2 is SVGEGT.

This clonotype showed up many times. A junction end diverges from the germline sequence, so it may reflect a read error. The chain combines TRBV6-2 or TRBV6-3 with TRBJ1-1; no clear D. This CDR3 has 15 residues. CDR1 and CDR2 (germline): MNHEY, SVGEGT. In DNA form, the CDR3 reads TGTGCCAGCAGTAACTCCGGCCGAGCGGGTACTGAAGCTTTCTTT. Its translation is CASSNSGRAGTEAFF.

The V call is TRBV2, the J call TRBJ2-3, with 15 bases fitting TRBD2. The CDR3 sequence is 19 residues long. Looked up from germline, CDR1 is SNHLY and CDR2 is FYNNEI. V lost 0 bases and J lost 4; bases outside the gene matches: 8. The CDR3 coding sequence is TGTGCCAGCAGTGAAGCGCTTCTAGGGACTAGCGGGGGGCCAGATACGCAGTATTTT. Its protein is CASSEALLGTSGGPDTQYF.

This clonotype was counted at least ten times. This chain connects TRBV19 to TRBJ1-5, with 7 bases aligning to TRBD1. The V gene end was trimmed by 5 bases and the J gene end by 8 bases; junction bases not matched to a gene: 6. Germline assignment: CDR1 LNHDA and CDR2 SQIVND (reference sequence). CDR3 size: 13 residues. CDR3 DNA: TGTGCCAGTAGTGCTGACAGGGTCAAGCCCCAGCATTTT. Its translation is CASSADRVKPQHF.

The V gene is TRBV13, the J gene TRBJ2-3, with 7 nucleotides matching TRBD2. This CDR3 has 17 residues. Germline V gene data show CDR1 as PRHDT and CDR2 as FYEKMQ (reference sequence). Losses at the gene ends were 5 bases for V and 2 bases for J; bases not matched to a gene: 13. This CDR3 reads CASSGSSSGVYTDTQYF. CDR3 nucleotides: TGTGCCAGCAGCGGGTCATCTAGCGGAGTGTACACAGATACGCAGTATTTT.

The chain recombines TRBV28 with TRBJ2-3, with a tentative D call TRBD2 (5 bases). V lost 6 bases to trimming and J lost 0 bases, with 10 bases between them. This CDR3 has 14 amino acids. Germline values: CDR1 MDHEN, CDR2 SYDVKM. The CDR3 loop is CASRSSSSTDTQYF. CDR3 sequence (DNA): TGTGCCAGCAGGTCTAGCTCGAGCACAGATACGCAGTATTTT.

This clonotype was counted at least ten times. The chain joins TRBV14 to TRBJ2-3; D may be TRBD1 (6 bases). V lost 5 bases, J lost 1 base, and 13 bases lay in between. Germline CDR1 and CDR2: SGHDN and FVKESK. The CDR3 is 15 amino acids. Written as DNA, the CDR3 is TGTGCCAGCAGCACAGGGATTGTAGGCACAGATACGCAGTATTTT. Its protein is CASSTGIVGTDTQYF.

This clonotype was recorded at least ten times. V and J are TRBV20-1 and TRBJ2-1, with 8 bases identical to TRBD2. The CDR3 sequence is 14 residues long. Germline assignment: CDR1 DFQATT and CDR2 SNEGSKA (reference sequence). The V and J ends lost 4 bases and 4 bases, in that order; junction bases with no gene match: 6. In nucleotides, the CDR3 is TGCAGTGCTACTCGGTCTAGCGGGTACAATGAGCAGTTCTTC. Translating it yields CSATRSSGYNEQFF.

This clonotype was found many times. V gene TRBV15 combines with J gene TRBJ1-4; no definite D call. Trimming removed 5 bases at V and 10 bases at J, with 14 bases between. CDR3 size: 13 residues. Germline values: CDR1 LNHNV, CDR2 YYDKDF (reference sequence). The CDR3 nucleotides are TGTGCCACCAGCTCACAGACGGTGGCAAAACTGTTTTTT. Protein product: CATSSQTVAKLFF.

This clonotype was counted many times. The CDR3: CASNQLAGRQYF. In DNA form, the CDR3 reads TGTGCCAGCAACCAACTAGCGGGAAGGCAGTATTTT. V gene TRBV7-8 combines with J gene TRBJ2-3; 10 nucleotides match TRBD2. The J segment lost 11 bases and the V segment lost 7 bases, leaving 6 bases of the junction unmatched. The CDR3 loop spans 12 amino acids. Germline V gene lookup returns CDR1 SGHVS and CDR2 FQNEAQ.

The table lists this clonotype with many counts. The chain employs TRBV7-6 and TRBJ2-3; 9 nucleotides line up with TRBD1. The trim removed 4 bases at V and 3 bases at J, leaving 11 bases unmatched. The V gene's germline CDR1 is SGHVS and CDR2 FNYEAQ. CDR3 length equals 17 residues. DNA of the CDR3: TGTGCCAGCAGCTCGCCGCTTGGGACAGGGCTTACAGATACGCAGTATTTT. It encodes CASSSPLGTGLTDTQYF.

The rearrangement links TRBV5-1 to TRBJ2-4; tentatively, D is TRBD1 (6 bases). This CDR3 is 13 amino acids long. With 0 bases removed from V and 9 bases from J, the gap between germline ends came to 10 bases. From germline, CDR1 is SGHRS and CDR2 YFSETQ. CDR3 amino acids: CASSLDRVGIQYF. The CDR3 nucleotides are TGCGCCAGCAGCTTGGACAGGGTGGGCATTCAGTACTTC.

There are many counts of this clonotype. The rearrangement uses TRBV3-1 and TRBJ2-6; D is uncertain. This CDR3 has 11 residues. CDR1 and CDR2 (germline): LGHDT, YNNKEL (reference sequence). V lost 1 base and J lost 10, with 2 bases in between. The chain's CDR3 is CASSQANVLTF. The CDR3 region has the DNA TGTGCCAGCAGCCAAGCTAACGTCCTGACTTTC.

Regarding this clonotype: The junction and the germline gene differ at one end; a read error may be behind it. J is TRBJ1-5 and V is TRBV28; D possibly corresponds to TRBD1 (6 bases). The CDR3 extends over 15 amino acids. Germline V lookup: CDR1 MDHEN, CDR2 SYDVKM. The CDR3 sequence is CASSRQDPSNQPQLF. The DNA for the CDR3 is TGTGCCAGCAGCCGACAGGATCCCAGCAATCAGCCCCAGCTTTTC.

The V gene is TRBV12-5, the J gene TRBJ2-1; D might be TRBD2 (6 bases). The CDR3 runs to 14 residues. Germline V lookup: CDR1 LGHNT, CDR2 FRNRAP. Trimming left V 8 bases short and J 9 bases short, with 20 bases between. CDR3 nucleotide sequence: TGTGCTAGTTCGACAGAGACTAGTATCGGTGAGCAGTTCTTC. This codes for CASSTETSIGEQFF.

This clonotype is judged medium-sized. This CDR3 reads CASSFVRVADTEAFF. CDR3 coding DNA: TGTGCCAGCAGTTTTGTCCGGGTCGCGGACACTGAAGCTTTCTTT. The chain recombines TRBV28 with TRBJ1-1; no clear D gene. This CDR3 spans 15 amino acids. V was shortened by 3 bases and J by 3 bases, with 14 bases between the two germline ends. Germline CDR1 reads MDHEN; CDR2 reads SYDVKM. Combining the CDR3 with reference TRBV28 and TRBJ1-1 gives the whole variable domain DVKVTQSSRYLVKRTGEKVFLECVQDMDHENMFWYRQDPGLGLRLIYFSYDVKMKEKGDIPEGYSVSREKKERFSLILESASTNQTSMYLCASSFVRVADTEAFFGQGTRLTVV.

This clonotype has a single count. With a much larger clone just one base away, this may be a read error. The chain has TRBV7-2 and TRBJ2-3; D remains ambiguous. Per germline, CDR1 SGHTA and CDR2 FQGNSA. The CDR3 loop spans 14 amino acids. The CDR3 loop reads CVSNRKQDTDTQYF. The DNA for the CDR3 is TGTGTCAGCAACCGGAAGCAAGACACAGATACGCAGTATTTT.